This TCR beta chain stems from a study of blood T cell repertoires in COVID-19. Study in general: Samples representing acute and convalescent COVID-19 were sourced from the United States, Italy and Spain. T cells, B-cell-depleted T cells, or PBMCs supplied cDNA or gDNA.

Per germline, CDR1 LNHDA and CDR2 SQIVND (reference sequence). CDR3 length: 18 amino acids. V dropped 5 bases and J dropped 8; count of bases not matched to a gene: 17. Enrolled through a virtual design, the participants were between 18 and 89 years of age and came from 24 US areas. Cohort placement rested on clinical history that participants reported themselves. The method was immunoSEQ multiplex PCR; TCRdb's version includes in-frame clones alone and lacks a portion of them. This table holds more than 350,000 clones, approximately 90% found once. The chain has TRBV19 and TRBJ1-4, with 10 nucleotides matching TRBD1. Sequences were obtained from PBMCs or T cells enriched from blood (not recorded which). The receptor was derived from a young man who had recovered from COVID-19. The CDR3 coding sequence is TGTGCCAGTAGTCGTCAGACAGGGGGCTTTGGTCCCAGAGAAAAACTGTTTTTT. Protein product: CASSRQTGGFGPREKLFF.